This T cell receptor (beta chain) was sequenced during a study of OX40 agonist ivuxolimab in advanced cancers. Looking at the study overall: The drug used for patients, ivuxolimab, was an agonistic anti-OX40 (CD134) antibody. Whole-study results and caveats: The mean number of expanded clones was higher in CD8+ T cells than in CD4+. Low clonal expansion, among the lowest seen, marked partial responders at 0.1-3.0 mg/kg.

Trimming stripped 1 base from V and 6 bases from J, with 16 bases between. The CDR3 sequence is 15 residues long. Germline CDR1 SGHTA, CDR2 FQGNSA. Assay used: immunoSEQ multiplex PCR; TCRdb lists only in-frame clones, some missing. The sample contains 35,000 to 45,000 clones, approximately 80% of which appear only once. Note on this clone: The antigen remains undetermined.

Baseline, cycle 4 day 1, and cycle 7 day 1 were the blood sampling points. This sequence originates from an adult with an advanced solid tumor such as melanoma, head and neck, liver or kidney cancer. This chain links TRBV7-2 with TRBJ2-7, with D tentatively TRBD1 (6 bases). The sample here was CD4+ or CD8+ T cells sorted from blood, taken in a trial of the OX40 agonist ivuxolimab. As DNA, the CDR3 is TGTGCCAGCAGCTTAGATAGGGGGAGTGTTATCGAGCAGTACTTC. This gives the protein CASSLDRGSVIEQYF.